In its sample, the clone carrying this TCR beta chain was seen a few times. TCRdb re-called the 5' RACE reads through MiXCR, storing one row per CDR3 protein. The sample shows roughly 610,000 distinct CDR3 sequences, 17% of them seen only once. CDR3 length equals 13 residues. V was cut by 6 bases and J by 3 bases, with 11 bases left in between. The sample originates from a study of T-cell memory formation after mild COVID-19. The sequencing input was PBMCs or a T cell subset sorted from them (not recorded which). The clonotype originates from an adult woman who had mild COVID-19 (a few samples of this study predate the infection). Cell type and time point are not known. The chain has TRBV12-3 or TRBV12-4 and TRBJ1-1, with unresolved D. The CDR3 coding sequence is TGTGCCAGCAGGCGGGGAAGGGACACTGAAGCTTTCTTT. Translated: CASRRGRDTEAFF.